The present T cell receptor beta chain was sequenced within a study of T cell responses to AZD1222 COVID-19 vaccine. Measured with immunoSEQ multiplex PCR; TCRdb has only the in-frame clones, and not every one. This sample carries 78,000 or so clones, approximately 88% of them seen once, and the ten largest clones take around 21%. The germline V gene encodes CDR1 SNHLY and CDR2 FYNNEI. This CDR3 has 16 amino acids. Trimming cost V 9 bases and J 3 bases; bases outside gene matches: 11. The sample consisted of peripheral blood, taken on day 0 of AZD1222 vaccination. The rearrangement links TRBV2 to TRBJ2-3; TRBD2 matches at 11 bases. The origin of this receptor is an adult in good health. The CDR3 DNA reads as TGTGCCAGTCGAGGAACTAGCGGGAGAGCGACAGATACGCAGTATTTT. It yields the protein CASRGTSGRATDTQYF. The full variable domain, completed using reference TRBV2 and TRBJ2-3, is EPEVTQTPSHQVTQMGQEVILRCVPISNHLYFYWYRQILGQKVEFLVSFYNNEISEKSEIFDDQFSVERPDGSNFTLKIRSTKLEDSAMYFCASRGTSGRATDTQYFGPGTRLTVL.